Shown below are 5 T cell receptor beta chains from a single sample sequenced in a study of T cells in Graves' hyperthyroidism and ophthalmopathy. Amplification of TCR beta CDR3 regions used RNA as the template. HTBI primers were used for first-round RT-PCR of the TCR CDR3. From the multiplex PCR reads, TCRdb called clonotypes with MiXCR, one entry per CDR3 protein. This table holds under 130,000 distinct CDR3 sequences, over 45% found once. The sample taken for sequencing was blood. These receptors came from a man between 40 and 49 years old with Graves' hyperthyroidism.

This clonotype was detected many times. The rearrangement links TRBV20-1 to TRBJ2-3; TRBD2 might be the D (5 bases). The CDR3 length is 14 residues. V was shortened by 3 bases and J by 2 bases, with 12 bases between the two germline ends. Germline V lookup: CDR1 DFQATT, CDR2 SNEGSKA (reference sequence). CDR3 coding DNA: TGCAGTGCTAGTAGCAGCGGAATCACAGATACGCAGTATTTT. It translates to CSASSSGITDTQYF.

In its sample, this clonotype was seen a few times. The V gene is TRBV4-2, the J gene TRBJ2-7, with a tentative D call TRBD1 (5 bases). The length of the CDR3 is 16 residues. Per the germline V gene, CDR1 is LGHNA and CDR2 is YNFKEQ. V shed 0 bases and J shed 4 bases, with 16 bases lying between them. CDR3 loop: CASSQDLTEVDYEQYF. As DNA, the CDR3 is TGTGCCAGCAGCCAAGATCTGACAGAGGTTGATTACGAGCAGTACTTC.

The chain couples TRBV15 to TRBJ2-6; D gene ambiguous. Germline assignment: CDR1 LNHNV and CDR2 YYDKDF (reference sequence). The V end was cut by 5 bases, the J end by 9 bases, with 8 bases between. The CDR3 extends over 12 amino acids. The CDR3 reads CATSRRDNVLTF. In DNA, the CDR3 is TGTGCCACCAGCCGTAGGGACAACGTCCTGACTTTC.

This clonotype was counted at least ten times. The CDR3 reads CASSDWNEQFF. The CDR3 DNA reads as TGTGCCAGCAGTGACTGGAATGAGCAGTTCTTC. This chain links TRBV6-1 with TRBJ2-1; unclear D gene. Germline-derived CDR1 and CDR2 are MNHNS and SASEGT. Trimming removed 3 bases at V and 7 bases at J, with 4 bases between. The CDR3 has 11 residues.

This clonotype was counted many times. The rearrangement links TRBV6-5 to TRBJ2-5; D not certain. V shed 2 bases and J shed 5 bases, with 6 bases lying between them. Germline lookup yields CDR1 MNHEY and CDR2 SVGAGI. There are 12 residues in the CDR3. The CDR3 DNA follows: TGTGCCAGCAGTTACGGTGACGAGACCCAGTACTTC. It specifies CASSYGDETQYF.